Listed below are T cell receptor beta chains from one sample, sequenced in a study of T cells in Graves' hyperthyroidism and ophthalmopathy. TCRdb used MiXCR to reprocess the multiplex PCR reads, holding one entry per CDR3 protein. The top ten clones hold roughly 25% of a sample with about 400,000 distinct CDR3 sequences, approximately 14% of them seen once. The specimen sequenced was blood. All receptors come from a woman younger than 35 with Graves' hyperthyroidism that later progressed to Graves' ophthalmopathy. The conserved cysteine and the conserved F or W are not part of the CDR3 here. D genes are given only for firm matches.

J gene | V gene | CDR3 length | D gene | CDR3 protein
TRBJ2-7 | TRBV5-1 | 13 | TRBD1 | ASSPGQVIVQEQY
TRBJ1-1 | TRBV4-1 | 10 | - | ASSQARGEAF
TRBJ2-7 | TRBV5-1 | 14 | TRBD2 | ASSLAGGGGTYEQY
TRBJ2-6 | TRBV5-1 | 14 | - | ASSWDVRSGANVLT
TRBJ2-1 | TRBV7-9 | 18 | - | ASSYPEGQGMGNSYNEQF
TRBJ2-3 | TRBV7-2 | 15 | TRBD2 | ASSLVLSGGGTDTQY
TRBJ2-7 | TRBV19 | 12 | - | ASSTPGQTYEQY
TRBJ2-2 | TRBV2 | 13 | - | ASSESGTYTGELF
TRBJ2-1 | TRBV27 | 13 | - | ASSLLGGQYNEQF
TRBJ1-2 | TRBV15 | 15 | - | ATSRNPPTDGNYGYT
TRBJ1-1 | TRBV6-5 | 16 | TRBD1 | ASSYDPGQGARNTEAF
TRBJ2-1 | TRBV27 | 13 | - | ASSLSLGVDNEQF
TRBJ2-7 | TRBV20-1 | 11 | - | SARGASSYEQY